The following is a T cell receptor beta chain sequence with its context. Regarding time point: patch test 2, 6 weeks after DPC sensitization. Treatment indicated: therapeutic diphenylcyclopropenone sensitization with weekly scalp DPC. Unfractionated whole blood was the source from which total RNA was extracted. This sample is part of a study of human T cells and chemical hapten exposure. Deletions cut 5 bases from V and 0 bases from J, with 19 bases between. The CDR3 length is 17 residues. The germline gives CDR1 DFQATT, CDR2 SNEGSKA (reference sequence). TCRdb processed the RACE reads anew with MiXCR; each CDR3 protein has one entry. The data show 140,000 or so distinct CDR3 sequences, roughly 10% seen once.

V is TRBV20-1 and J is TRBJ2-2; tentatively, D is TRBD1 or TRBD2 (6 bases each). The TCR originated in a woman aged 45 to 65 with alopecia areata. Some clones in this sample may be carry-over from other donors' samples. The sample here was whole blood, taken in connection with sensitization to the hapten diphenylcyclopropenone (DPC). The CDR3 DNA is TGCAGTGCTCAGACCTCCTCGAGGGGGGCGAACACCGGGGAGCTGTTTTTT. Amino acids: CSAQTSSRGANTGELFF.